This T cell receptor beta chain was documented in a study of T cell repertoires in cytomegalovirus infection. Study background: Indicated by public TCR beta signatures were CMV infection and matching HLA type. The study, taken as a whole, reports: HLA-C-restricted, CMV-specific TCR beta clonotypes were dominant ex vivo. Cumulative public TCR beta family frequency identified CMV carriers with the relevant HLA.

TCRdb ran MiXCR on the reads and lists one entry per CDR3 protein. Of 75,000 to 100,000 distinct CDR3 sequences listed, approximately 30% were seen once; the top ten hold 71%. As to this clonotype: The antigen remains unidentified.

Trimming cost V 1 base and J 3 bases, with 12 bases left between them. The germline V gene has CDR1 MGHRA and CDR2 YSYEKL. CDR3 length equals 15 residues. The TCR was taken from a human donor in good health (CMV status not recorded). Some clones in this sample may be carry-over from other donors' samples. The chain has TRBV4-1 and TRBJ1-1; TRBD1 might be the D (5 bases). This material consisted of CD8+ T cells from cultured PBMCs, taken from culture after CMV antigen stimulation. The CDR3 is CASSQVQGVDTEAFF. CDR3 nucleotides: TGCGCCAGCAGCCAAGTTCAAGGGGTGGACACTGAAGCTTTCTTT.